This T cell receptor beta chain stems from a study of T cells in tumors after PD-1 blockade. Tumor or blood genomic DNA was sequenced, with inputs of roughly 600 ng to 6,004 ng. The V end lost 4 bases, the J end lost 1 base, and 16 bases lay between the germline ends. This CDR3 spans 16 amino acids. Germline CDR1 reads SGHRS; CDR2 reads YFSETQ. The protocol was immunoSEQ multiplex PCR, while the TCRdb copy is restricted to in-frame clones and leaves out a portion. The table lists approximately 59,000 clones, around three quarters of them singletons. The sample was PBMCs, taken before anti-PD-1 treatment. V usage is TRBV5-1 and J usage is TRBJ2-3; D unresolved. The TCR sequence derives from a human donor with basal cell carcinoma. DNA of the CDR3: TGCGCCAGCAGCGATAATTCAGGAGCTGGCACAGATACGCAGTATTTT. The encoded protein is CASSDNSGAGTDTQYF.